The 16 T cell receptor beta chains given below trace back to one sample, sequenced in a study of cytomegalovirus exposure and HLA in healthy donors. Vbeta (60) and Jbeta (13) primers were used in the PCR. This table comes from immunoSEQ multiplex PCR, and its TCRdb copy is limited to in-frame clones, with some not included. The sample shows some 120,000 clones, roughly 80% of them seen only once. Sequencing was carried out using PBMCs. Receptors were obtained from a man aged 25 to 40 in good health and CMV-seronegative.

The genes are TRBV7-8 and TRBJ1-2, with TRBD1 as a possible D gene (5 bases). CDR1 is SGHVS and CDR2 is FQNEAQ in the germline V gene. The CDR3 covers 16 residues. V was trimmed by 3 bases and J by 5 bases, leaving 19 bases between them. Here the CDR3 DNA reads TGTGCCAGCAGCTTCGCGCTGACAGCTACAGTATATGGCTACACCTTC. This encodes CASSFALTATVYGYTF.

The chain joins TRBV25-1 to TRBJ2-1; the match to TRBD2 covers 10 bases. There are 16 residues in the CDR3. The V segment lost 5 bases and the J segment 4 bases; nucleotides outside the gene matches: 8. The germline V gene has CDR1 MGHDK and CDR2 SYGVNS. The CDR3 nucleotides are TGTGCCAGCAGTCCCCAGGGGACTAGCGTGTACAATGAGCAGTTCTTC. Translation gives CASSPQGTSVYNEQFF.

The chain is built from TRBV28 and TRBJ2-5; D may be TRBD1 (6 bases). The J call may be incorrect, as the DNA end agrees better with TRBJ2-7. Germline CDR1 MDHEN, CDR2 SYDVKM. The CDR3 totals 12 residues. CDR3 nucleotides: TGTGCCAGCAGCCTGACAGGCTTCGAGCAGTACTTC. Residues: CASSLTGFEQYF.

This chain links TRBV28 with TRBJ2-6, with a weak D call TRBD1 (6 bases). The CDR3 runs 17 residues. Germline values: CDR1 MDHEN, CDR2 SYDVKM. The ends were cut back, 6 bases at V and 0 bases at J, with 15 bases in the middle. The CDR3 coding sequence is TGTGCCAGCAGACTGGTAGGGACAAGCTCTGGGGCCAACGTCCTGACTTTC. It specifies CASRLVGTSSGANVLTF.

This chain uses TRBV5-1 with TRBJ2-1; 7 bases fit TRBD1. Losses at the gene ends were 2 bases for V and 5 bases for J; bases not matched to a gene: 4. In germline, CDR1 is SGHRS, CDR2 YFSETQ. CDR3 length: 14 amino acids. The CDR3 DNA sequence: TGCGCCAGCAGCTTTGGACAGGATAACAATGAGCAGTTCTTC. It is translated as CASSFGQDNNEQFF.

The chain carries TRBV27 and TRBJ2-5; TRBD1 aligns across 9 bases. The J call is doubtful: the DNA matches TRBJ2-7 better. The CDR3 length is 15 residues. The germline V gene encodes CDR1 MNHEY and CDR2 SMNVEV (reference sequence). CDR3 loop: CASITYGQGTYEQYF. The CDR3, as DNA: TGTGCCAGCATAACATACGGACAGGGGACCTACGAGCAGTACTTC.

In this sample, this clone turned up a few times. The chain links TRBV2 to TRBJ2-7, with D perhaps TRBD1 (5 bases). The germline CDR1 and CDR2 sequences are SNHLY and FYNNEI. V gave up 8 bases and J gave up 6 bases, with 11 bases separating them. CDR3 length: 11 amino acids. This CDR3 is CASEWTREQYF. DNA of the CDR3: TGTGCCAGCGAATGGACACGCGAGCAGTACTTC.

This clone has a single count. The CDR3 is CASRKRRTDPYEQYF. The CDR3 DNA follows: TGTGCCAGTAGAAAACGGCGAACAGATCCCTACGAGCAGTACTTC. The J gene is TRBJ2-7, the V gene TRBV19; D remains unclear. This CDR3 has 15 amino acids. Germline CDR1 and CDR2: LNHDA and SQIVND (reference sequence). V gave up 6 bases and J gave up 2 bases, with 17 bases separating them.

The chain joins TRBV7-3 to TRBJ1-1; D ambiguous. The germline CDR1 and CDR2 sequences are SGHTA and FQGTGA. Deletions cut 5 bases from V and 0 bases from J, with 7 bases between. The length of the CDR3 is 13 residues. In DNA form, the CDR3 reads TGTGCCAGCAGCCCCCTTATGAACACTGAAGCTTTCTTT. The encoded protein is CASSPLMNTEAFF.

Comment on this clone: A junction end diverges from the germline sequence, so it may reflect a read error. The chain has TRBV2 and TRBJ2-2; D gene ambiguous. The length of the CDR3 is 14 residues. CDR1 is SNHLY, CDR2 FYNNEI, per germline. The CDR3 DNA sequence: TGTGCCAGCAGTGAACTTTTGAACACCAGGGAGCTGTTTTTT. Translating it yields CASSELLNTRELFF. Together with reference TRBV2 and TRBJ2-2, the CDR3 gives the full variable domain: EPEVTQTPSHQVTQMGQEVILRCVPISNHLYFYWYRQILGQKVEFLVSFYNNEISEKSEIFDDQFSVERPDGSNFTLKIRSTKLEDSAMYFCASSELLNTRELFFGEGSRLTVL.

J is TRBJ2-1 and V is TRBV27; 8 bases agree with TRBD2. Germline assignment: CDR1 MNHEY and CDR2 SMNVEV (reference sequence). The CDR3 runs 17 residues. With 6 bases clipped from V and 6 bases from J, the junction kept 16 bases outside the gene matches. The CDR3 coding sequence is TGTGCCAGCAGCTTCCCCTTAGCGAGCGGGGGTCTCAATGAGCAGTTCTTC. Translating gives CASSFPLASGGLNEQFF.

The V gene is TRBV15, the J gene TRBJ1-5, with TRBD1 identical over 8 bases. The ends lost 0 bases at V and 5 bases at J; junction bases unmatched: 3. CDR3 length equals 15 residues. Germline V gene data show CDR1 as LNHNV and CDR2 as YYDKDF (reference sequence). CDR3 loop: CATSRDRGLDQPQHF. Here the CDR3 DNA reads TGTGCCACCAGCAGAGACAGGGGGCTCGATCAGCCCCAGCATTTT. Looking up the rest from reference TRBV15 and TRBJ1-5 gives the full variable domain: DAMVIQNPRYQVTQFGKPVTLSCSQTLNHNVMYWYQQKSSQAPKLLFHYYDKDFNNEADTPDNFQSRRPNTSFCFLDIRSPGLGDTAMYLCATSRDRGLDQPQHFGDGTRLSIL.

V usage is TRBV6-5 and J usage is TRBJ1-1; D gene unclear. The germline V and J ends were trimmed by 0 bases and 0 bases, with 5 bases remaining between them. CDR1 and CDR2 (germline): MNHEY, SVGAGI. The CDR3 runs 14 residues. The CDR3 nucleotides are TGTGCCAGCAGTTACTCGGCCATGAACACTGAAGCTTTCTTT. This sequence encodes CASSYSAMNTEAFF.

The chain couples TRBV19 to TRBJ2-3; 7 bases match TRBD2. Germline V gene data show CDR1 as LNHDA and CDR2 as SQIVND (reference sequence). The CDR3 runs 15 residues. The ends lost 3 bases at V and 1 base at J; junction bases unmatched: 4. The CDR3 spells CASSILGGGTDTQYF. CDR3 nucleotide sequence: TGTGCCAGTAGTATTTTGGGGGGGGGCACAGATACGCAGTATTTT.

The chain recombines TRBV9 with TRBJ2-5; 9 nucleotides agree with TRBD2. CDR1 is SGDLS, CDR2 YYNGEE, per germline. The length of the CDR3 is 15 residues. With V trimmed by 0 bases and J by 4 bases, 4 bases remained unmatched. For the CDR3, the DNA is TGTGCCAGCAGCGTAGTAGCGGGAGTGAGAGAGACCCAGTACTTC. It translates to CASSVVAGVRETQYF.

This clone was seen just once. The chain joins TRBV7-3 to TRBJ1-1, with unresolved D. CDR1 SGHTA and CDR2 FQGTGA come from the germline V gene. V dropped 1 base and J dropped 2 bases, with 11 bases sitting between them. CDR3 length: 15 residues. CDR3 sequence: CASSLSGQPNTEAFF. Here the CDR3 DNA reads TGTGCCAGCAGCTTAAGCGGTCAGCCCAACACTGAAGCTTTCTTT.